The TCR beta chain under discussion was sequenced for a study of shared clonotypes between healthy human individuals. Study at large: The cohort comprised a couple of women and three men. Their ages spanned 18 to 49 years.

To note about this clone: What it binds is unknown.

Whole-study findings and limits: There were few donors, and this limited the genetic and exposure-history diversity represented.

This table comes from immunoSEQ multiplex PCR, and its TCRdb copy is limited to in-frame clones, with some not included. The repertoire has hundreds of thousands of clones, 96% of them found once; the top ten carry 0.06%. The V gene's germline CDR1 is SGHRS and CDR2 YFSETQ. CDR3 size: 14 residues. The J segment lost 7 bases and the V segment lost 3 bases, leaving 6 bases of the junction unmatched. The chain recombines TRBV5-1 with TRBJ1-4, with TRBD1 matching 7 bases. This receptor was obtained from a woman between 25 and 40 years old in good health. The sequencing sample was made of naive CD4+ T cells sorted from blood. Subset: CD45RA+ positively selected. The CDR3 loop is CASSSGTVGEKLFF. As DNA, the CDR3 is TGCGCCAGCAGCTCCGGGACAGTCGGTGAAAAACTGTTTTTT.